This T cell receptor beta chain was documented in a study of breast tumors, draining lymph nodes, adjacent tissues. TCRdb re-called the multiplex PCR reads with MiXCR, one entry per CDR3 protein. The data contain some 130,000 distinct CDR3 sequences, just under 20% of them singletons. Samples came from axillary lymph nodes draining the breast cancer. Between the trimmed V and J ends, which lost 8 bases and 1 base, there was a span of 10 bases. The germline gives CDR1 LGHDT, CDR2 YNNKEL (reference sequence). The CDR3 covers 13 residues. This clonotype was counted at least ten times. The antigen remains undetermined. Points from the study as a whole: Tumors had less TCR diversity than lymph nodes, more than nontumor tissue. Data only fit, rather than demonstrated, lymph node origin of most tumor T cells. Compared with basal-like, luminal-like tumors shared significantly more repertoire with nontumor tissue. The data were judged consistent with most tumor T cells coming from lymph node and expanding in tumor.

What was sequenced was axillary lymph node tissue. The receptor was derived from a female donor with breast cancer. Some clones in this sample may be carry-over from other donors' samples. This rearrangement joins TRBV3-1 to TRBJ2-3; a possible D gene is TRBD1 (5 bases). The CDR3 DNA follows: TGTGCCAGCGGGCTGACAGGCACAGATACGCAGTATTTT. It specifies CASGLTGTDTQYF.